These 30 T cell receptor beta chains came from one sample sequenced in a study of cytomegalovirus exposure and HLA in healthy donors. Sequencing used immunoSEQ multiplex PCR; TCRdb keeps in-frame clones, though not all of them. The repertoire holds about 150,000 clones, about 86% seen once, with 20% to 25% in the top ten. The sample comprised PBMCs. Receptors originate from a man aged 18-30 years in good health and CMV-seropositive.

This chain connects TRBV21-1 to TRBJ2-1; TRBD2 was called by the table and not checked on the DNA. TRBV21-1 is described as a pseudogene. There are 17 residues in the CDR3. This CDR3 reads CASSKRQRDIPYNEQFF. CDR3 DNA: TGTGCCAGCAGCAAAAGGCAACGGGATATTCCCTACAATGAGCAGTTCTTC.

DNA for the CDR3: TGCGCCAGCAGCCAAGATTGGGGCAGGAACACCGGGGAGCTGTTTTTT. Its protein product is CASSQDWGRNTGELFF. This chain connects TRBV4-1 to TRBJ2-2, with D possibly matching TRBD1 (5 bases). V lost 0 bases, J lost 1 base, and 9 bases lay in between. Per germline, CDR1 MGHRA and CDR2 YSYEKL. The CDR3 extends over 16 amino acids.

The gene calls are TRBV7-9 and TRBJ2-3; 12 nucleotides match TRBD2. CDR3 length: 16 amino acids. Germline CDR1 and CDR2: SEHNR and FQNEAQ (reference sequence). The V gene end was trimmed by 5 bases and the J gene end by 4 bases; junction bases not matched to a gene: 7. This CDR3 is CASSGRLAGDPDTQYF. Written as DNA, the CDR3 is TGTGCCAGCAGCGGGCGACTAGCGGGAGATCCAGATACGCAGTATTTT.

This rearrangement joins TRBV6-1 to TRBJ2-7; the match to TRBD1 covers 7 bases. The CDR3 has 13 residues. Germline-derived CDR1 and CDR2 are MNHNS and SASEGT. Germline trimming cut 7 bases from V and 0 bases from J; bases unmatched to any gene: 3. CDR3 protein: CASNRQGSYEQYF. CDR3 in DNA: TGTGCCAGCAATCGACAGGGCTCCTACGAGCAGTACTTC.

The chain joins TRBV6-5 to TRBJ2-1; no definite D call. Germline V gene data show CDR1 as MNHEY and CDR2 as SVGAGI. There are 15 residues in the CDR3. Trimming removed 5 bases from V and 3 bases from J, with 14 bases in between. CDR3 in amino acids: CASSRLREIYNEQFF. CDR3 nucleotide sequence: TGTGCCAGCAGTAGACTCCGTGAGATCTACAATGAGCAGTTCTTC.

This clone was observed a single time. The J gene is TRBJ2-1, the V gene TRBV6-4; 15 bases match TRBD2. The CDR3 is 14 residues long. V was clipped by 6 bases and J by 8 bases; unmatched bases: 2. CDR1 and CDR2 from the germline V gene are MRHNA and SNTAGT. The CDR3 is CASSRTSGGDEQFF. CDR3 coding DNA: TGTGCCAGCAGCCGGACTAGCGGGGGGGATGAGCAGTTCTTC.

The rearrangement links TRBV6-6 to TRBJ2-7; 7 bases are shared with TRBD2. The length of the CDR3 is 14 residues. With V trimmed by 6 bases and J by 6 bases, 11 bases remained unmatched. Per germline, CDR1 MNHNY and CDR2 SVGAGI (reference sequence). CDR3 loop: CASRQTGGSFEQYF. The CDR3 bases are TGTGCCAGCAGGCAAACGGGAGGATCTTTCGAGCAGTACTTC.

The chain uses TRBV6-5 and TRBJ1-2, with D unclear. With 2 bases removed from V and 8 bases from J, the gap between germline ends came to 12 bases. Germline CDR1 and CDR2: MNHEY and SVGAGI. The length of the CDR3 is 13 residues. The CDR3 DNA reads TGTGCCAGCAGTTACGAGGCCGCGTGGGGCTACACCTTC. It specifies CASSYEAAWGYTF.

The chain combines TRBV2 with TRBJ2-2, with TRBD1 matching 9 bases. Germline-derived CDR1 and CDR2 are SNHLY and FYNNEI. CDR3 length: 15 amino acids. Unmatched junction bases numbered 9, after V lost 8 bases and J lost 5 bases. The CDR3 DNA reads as TGTGCCAGCGGCAAAGGACAGGGGACTACCGGGGAGCTGTTTTTT. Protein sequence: CASGKGQGTTGELFF.

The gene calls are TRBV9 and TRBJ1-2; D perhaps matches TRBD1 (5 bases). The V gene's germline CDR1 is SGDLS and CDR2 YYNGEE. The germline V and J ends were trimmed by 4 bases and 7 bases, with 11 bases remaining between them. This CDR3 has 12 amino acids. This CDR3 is CASSSSRVGYTF. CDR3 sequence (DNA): TGTGCCAGCAGCTCGTCCAGGGTTGGCTACACCTTC.

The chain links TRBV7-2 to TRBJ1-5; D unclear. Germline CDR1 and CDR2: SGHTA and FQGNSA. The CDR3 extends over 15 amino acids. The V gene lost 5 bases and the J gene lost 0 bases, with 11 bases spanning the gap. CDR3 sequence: CASSITSFSNQPQHF. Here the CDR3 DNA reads TGTGCCAGCAGCATCACATCTTTTAGCAATCAGCCCCAGCATTTT.

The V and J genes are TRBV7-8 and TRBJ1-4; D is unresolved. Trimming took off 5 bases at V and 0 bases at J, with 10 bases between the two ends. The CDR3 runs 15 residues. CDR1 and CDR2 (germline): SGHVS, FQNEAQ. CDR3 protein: CASSLSLSTNEKLFF. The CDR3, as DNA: TGTGCCAGCAGCCTATCACTATCAACTAATGAAAAACTGTTTTTT.

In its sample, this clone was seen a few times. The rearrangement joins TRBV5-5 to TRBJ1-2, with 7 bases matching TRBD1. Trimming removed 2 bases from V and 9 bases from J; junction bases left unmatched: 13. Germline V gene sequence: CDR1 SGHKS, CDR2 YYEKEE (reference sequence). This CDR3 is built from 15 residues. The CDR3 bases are TGTGCCAGCAGCTTAGACAGGGATGACCTCATCCGCTACACCTTC. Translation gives CASSLDRDDLIRYTF. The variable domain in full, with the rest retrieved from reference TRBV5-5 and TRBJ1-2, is DAGVTQSPTHLIKTRGQQVTLRCSPISGHKSVSWYQQVLGQGPQFIFQYYEKEERGRGNFPDRFSARQFPNYSSELNVNALLLGDSALYLCASSLDRDDLIRYTFGSGTRLTVV.

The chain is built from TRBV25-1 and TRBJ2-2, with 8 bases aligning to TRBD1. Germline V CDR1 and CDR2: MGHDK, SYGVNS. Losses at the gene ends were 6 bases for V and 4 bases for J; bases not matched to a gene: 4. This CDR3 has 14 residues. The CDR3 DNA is TGTGCCAGCAGGGACAGGGAGACCACCGGGGAGCTGTTTTTT. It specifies CASRDRETTGELFF.

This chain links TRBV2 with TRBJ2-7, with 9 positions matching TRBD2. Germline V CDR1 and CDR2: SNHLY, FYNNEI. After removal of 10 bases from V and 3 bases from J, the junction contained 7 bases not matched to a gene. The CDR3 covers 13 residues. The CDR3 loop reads CAILVAGDYEQYF. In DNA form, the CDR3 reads TGTGCCATCCTCGTAGCGGGAGACTACGAGCAGTACTTC.

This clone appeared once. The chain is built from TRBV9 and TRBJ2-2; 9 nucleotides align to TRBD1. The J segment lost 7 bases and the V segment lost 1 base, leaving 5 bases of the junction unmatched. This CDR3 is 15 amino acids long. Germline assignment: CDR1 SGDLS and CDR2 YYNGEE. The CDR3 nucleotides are TGTGCCAGCAGCGTATCGGGACAGGGATACGGGGAGCTGTTTTTT. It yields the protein CASSVSGQGYGELFF.

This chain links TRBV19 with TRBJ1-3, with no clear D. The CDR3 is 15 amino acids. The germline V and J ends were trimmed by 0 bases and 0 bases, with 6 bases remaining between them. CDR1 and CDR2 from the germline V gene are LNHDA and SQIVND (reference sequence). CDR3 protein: CASSIEGSSGNTIYF. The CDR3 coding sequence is TGTGCCAGTAGTATAGAGGGGAGCTCTGGAAACACCATATATTTT. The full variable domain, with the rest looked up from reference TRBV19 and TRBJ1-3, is DGGITQSPKYLFRKEGQNVTLSCEQNLNHDAMYWYRQDPGQGLRLIYYSQIVNDFQKGDIAEGYSVSREKKESFPLTVTSAQKNPTAFYLCASSIEGSSGNTIYFGEGSWLTVV.

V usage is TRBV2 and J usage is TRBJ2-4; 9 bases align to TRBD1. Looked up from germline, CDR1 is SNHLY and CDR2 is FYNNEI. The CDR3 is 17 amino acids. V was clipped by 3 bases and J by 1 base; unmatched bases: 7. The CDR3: CASSERTGDRAKNIQYF. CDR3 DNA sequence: TGTGCCAGCAGTGAGAGGACAGGGGACAGGGCCAAAAACATTCAGTACTTC.

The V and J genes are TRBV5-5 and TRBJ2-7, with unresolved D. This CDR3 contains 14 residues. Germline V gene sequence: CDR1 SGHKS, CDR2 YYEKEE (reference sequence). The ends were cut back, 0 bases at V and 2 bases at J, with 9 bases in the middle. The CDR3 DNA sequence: TGTGCCAGCAGCTTGGGCGGCACGGCCTACGAGCAGTACTTC. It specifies CASSLGGTAYEQYF. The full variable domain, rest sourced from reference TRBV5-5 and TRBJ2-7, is DAGVTQSPTHLIKTRGQQVTLRCSPISGHKSVSWYQQVLGQGPQFIFQYYEKEERGRGNFPDRFSARQFPNYSSELNVNALLLGDSALYLCASSLGGTAYEQYFGPGTRLTVT.

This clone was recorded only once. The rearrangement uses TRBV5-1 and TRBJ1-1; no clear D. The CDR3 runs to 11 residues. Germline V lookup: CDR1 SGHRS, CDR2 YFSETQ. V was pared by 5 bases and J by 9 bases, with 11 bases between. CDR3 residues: CASREGVKAFF. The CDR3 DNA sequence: TGCGCCAGCAGGGAGGGAGTCAAAGCTTTCTTT.

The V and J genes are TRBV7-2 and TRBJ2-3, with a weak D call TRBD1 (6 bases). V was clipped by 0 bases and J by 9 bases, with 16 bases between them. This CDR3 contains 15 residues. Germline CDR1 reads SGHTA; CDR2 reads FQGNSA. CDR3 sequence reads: CASSLAPQGQITQYF. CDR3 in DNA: TGTGCCAGCAGCTTAGCCCCCCAGGGGCAGATAACGCAGTATTTT.

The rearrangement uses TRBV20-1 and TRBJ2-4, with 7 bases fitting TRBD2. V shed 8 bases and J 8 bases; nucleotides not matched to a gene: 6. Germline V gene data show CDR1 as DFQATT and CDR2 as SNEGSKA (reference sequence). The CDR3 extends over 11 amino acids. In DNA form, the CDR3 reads TGCAGTCGAACCCGGGGGGACATTCAGTACTTC. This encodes CSRTRGDIQYF.

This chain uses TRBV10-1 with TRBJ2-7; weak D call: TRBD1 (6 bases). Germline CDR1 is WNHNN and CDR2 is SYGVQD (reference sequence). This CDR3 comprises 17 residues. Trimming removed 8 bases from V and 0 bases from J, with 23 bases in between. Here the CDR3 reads CASFPPVQGKSSYEQYF. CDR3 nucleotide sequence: TGCGCCAGCTTCCCCCCCGTTCAGGGGAAAAGCTCCTACGAGCAGTACTTC.

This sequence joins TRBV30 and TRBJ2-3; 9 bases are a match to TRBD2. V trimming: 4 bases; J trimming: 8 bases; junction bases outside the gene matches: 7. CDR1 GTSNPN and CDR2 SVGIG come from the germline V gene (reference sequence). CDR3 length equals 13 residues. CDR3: CAWTLAGTGTQYF. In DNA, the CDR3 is TGTGCCTGGACCCTAGCGGGAACGGGTACGCAGTATTTT. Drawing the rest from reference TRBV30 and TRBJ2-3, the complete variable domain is SQTIHQWPATLVQPVGSPLSLECTVEGTSNPNLYWYRQAAGRGLQLLFYSVGIGQISSEVPQNLSASRPQDRQFILSSKKLLLSDSGFYLCAWTLAGTGTQYFGPGTRLTVL.

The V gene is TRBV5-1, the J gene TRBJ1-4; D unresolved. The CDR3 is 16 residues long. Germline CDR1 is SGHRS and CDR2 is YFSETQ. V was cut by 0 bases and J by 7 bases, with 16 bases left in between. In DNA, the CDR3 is TGCGCCAGCAGCTTGGGCGCTACACAGACGGTTGAAAAACTGTTTTTT. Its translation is CASSLGATQTVEKLFF.

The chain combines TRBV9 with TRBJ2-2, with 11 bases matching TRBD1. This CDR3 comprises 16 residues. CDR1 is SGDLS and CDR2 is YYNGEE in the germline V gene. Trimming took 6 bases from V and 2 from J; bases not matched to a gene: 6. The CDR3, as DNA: TGTGCCAGCACCCCCGGGACAGGGGGTAACACCGGGGAGCTGTTTTTT. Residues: CASTPGTGGNTGELFF.

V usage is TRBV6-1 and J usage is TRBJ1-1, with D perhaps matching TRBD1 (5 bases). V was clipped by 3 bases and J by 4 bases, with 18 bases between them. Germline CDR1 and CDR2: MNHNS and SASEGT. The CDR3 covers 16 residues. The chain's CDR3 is CASSDLGEGPSTEAFF. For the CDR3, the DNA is TGTGCCAGCAGTGATCTAGGGGAGGGGCCGAGCACTGAAGCTTTCTTT.

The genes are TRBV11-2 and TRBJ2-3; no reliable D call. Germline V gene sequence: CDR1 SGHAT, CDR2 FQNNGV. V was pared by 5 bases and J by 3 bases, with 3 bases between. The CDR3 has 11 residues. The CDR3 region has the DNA TGTGCCAGCAGCCGGACAGATACGCAGTATTTT. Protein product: CASSRTDTQYF.

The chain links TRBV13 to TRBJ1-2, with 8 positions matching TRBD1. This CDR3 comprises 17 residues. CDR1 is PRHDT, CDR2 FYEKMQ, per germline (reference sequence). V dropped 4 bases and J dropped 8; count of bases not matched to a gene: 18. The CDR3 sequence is CASSYQGQGGRLRGYTF. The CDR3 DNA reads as TGTGCCAGCAGCTACCAAGGACAGGGAGGTCGGTTGAGAGGCTACACCTTC.

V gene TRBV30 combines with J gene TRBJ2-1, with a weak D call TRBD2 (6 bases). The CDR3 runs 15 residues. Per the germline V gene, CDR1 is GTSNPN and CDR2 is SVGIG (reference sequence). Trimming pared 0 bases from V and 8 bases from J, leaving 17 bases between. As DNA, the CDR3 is TGTGCCTGGAGTGTCGGGGGTACCCCCCAGGATGAGCAGTTCTTC. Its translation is CAWSVGGTPQDEQFF.